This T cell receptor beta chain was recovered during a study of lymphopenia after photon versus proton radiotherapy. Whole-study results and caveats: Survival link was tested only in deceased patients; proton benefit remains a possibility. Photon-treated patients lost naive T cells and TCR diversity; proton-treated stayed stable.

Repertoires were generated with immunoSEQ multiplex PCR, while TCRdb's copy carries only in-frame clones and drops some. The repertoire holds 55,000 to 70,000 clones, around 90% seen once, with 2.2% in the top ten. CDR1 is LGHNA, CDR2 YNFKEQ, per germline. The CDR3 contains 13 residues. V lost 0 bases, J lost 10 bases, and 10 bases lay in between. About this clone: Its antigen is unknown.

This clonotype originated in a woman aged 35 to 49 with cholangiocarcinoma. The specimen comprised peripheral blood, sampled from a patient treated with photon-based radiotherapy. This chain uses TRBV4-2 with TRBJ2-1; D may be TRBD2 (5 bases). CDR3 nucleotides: TGTGCCAGCAGCCAAGATAAGGGCGGGGAGCAGTTCTTC. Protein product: CASSQDKGGEQFF.